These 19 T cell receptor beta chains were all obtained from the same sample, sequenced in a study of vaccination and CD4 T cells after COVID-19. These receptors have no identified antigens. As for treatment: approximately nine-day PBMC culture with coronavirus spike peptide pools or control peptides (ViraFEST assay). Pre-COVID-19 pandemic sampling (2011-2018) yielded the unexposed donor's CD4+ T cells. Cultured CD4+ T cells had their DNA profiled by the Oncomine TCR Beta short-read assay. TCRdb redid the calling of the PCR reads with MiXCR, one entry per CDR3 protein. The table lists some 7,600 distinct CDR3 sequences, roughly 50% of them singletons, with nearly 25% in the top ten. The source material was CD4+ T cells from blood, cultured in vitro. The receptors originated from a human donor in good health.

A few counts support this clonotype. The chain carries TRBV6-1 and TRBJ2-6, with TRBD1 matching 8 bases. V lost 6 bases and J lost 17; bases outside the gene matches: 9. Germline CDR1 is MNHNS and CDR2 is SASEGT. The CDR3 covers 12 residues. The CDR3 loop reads CASSWDRRSLTF. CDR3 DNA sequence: TGTGCCAGCAGCTGGGACAGGAGAAGTTTGACTTTC.

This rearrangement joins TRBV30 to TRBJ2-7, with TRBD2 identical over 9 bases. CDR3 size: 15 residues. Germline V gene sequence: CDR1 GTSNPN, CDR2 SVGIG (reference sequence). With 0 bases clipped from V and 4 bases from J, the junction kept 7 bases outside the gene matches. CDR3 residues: CAWSVLSSGTYEQYF. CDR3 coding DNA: TGTGCCTGGAGTGTACTCTCTAGCGGGACTTACGAGCAGTACTTC.

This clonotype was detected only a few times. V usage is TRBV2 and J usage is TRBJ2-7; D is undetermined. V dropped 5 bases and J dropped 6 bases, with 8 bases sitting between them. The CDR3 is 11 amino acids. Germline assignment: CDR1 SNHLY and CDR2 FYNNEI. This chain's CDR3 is CASSQFAEQYF. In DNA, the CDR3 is TGTGCCAGCAGTCAGTTCGCCGAGCAGTACTTC.

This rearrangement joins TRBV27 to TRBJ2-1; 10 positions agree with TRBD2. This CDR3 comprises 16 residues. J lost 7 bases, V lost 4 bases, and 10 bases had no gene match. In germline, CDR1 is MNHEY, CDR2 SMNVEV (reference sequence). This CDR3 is CASSSPSGRYGNEQFF. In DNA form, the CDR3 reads TGTGCCAGCAGTTCCCCTAGCGGGAGATACGGGAATGAGCAGTTCTTC.

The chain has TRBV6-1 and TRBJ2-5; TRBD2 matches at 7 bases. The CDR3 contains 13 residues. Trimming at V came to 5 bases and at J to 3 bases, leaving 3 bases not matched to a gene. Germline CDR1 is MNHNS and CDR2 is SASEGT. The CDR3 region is CASSTGLEETQYF. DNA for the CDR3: TGTGCCAGCAGTACCGGACTAGAAGAGACCCAGTACTTC.

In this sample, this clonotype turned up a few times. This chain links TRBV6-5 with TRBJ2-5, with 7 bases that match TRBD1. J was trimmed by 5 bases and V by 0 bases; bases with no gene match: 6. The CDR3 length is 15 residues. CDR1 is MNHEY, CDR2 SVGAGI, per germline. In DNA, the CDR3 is TGTGCCAGCAGTTACTCCCAGGGGGTGGGGGAGACCCAGTACTTC. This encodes CASSYSQGVGETQYF.

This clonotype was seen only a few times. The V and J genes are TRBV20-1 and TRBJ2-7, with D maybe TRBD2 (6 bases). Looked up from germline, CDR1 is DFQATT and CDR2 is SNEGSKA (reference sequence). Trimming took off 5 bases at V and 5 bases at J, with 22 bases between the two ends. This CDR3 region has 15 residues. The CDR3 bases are TGCAGTGCTGCGCGCAGATCCGGGGGTAAAGACGAGCAGTACTTC. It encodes CSAARRSGGKDEQYF.

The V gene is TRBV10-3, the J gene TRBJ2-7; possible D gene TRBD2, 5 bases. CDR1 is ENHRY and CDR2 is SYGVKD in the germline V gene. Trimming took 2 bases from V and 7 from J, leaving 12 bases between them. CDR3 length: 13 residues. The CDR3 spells CAISEELEDEQYF. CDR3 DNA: TGTGCCATCAGTGAGGAACTAGAGGATGAGCAGTACTTC.

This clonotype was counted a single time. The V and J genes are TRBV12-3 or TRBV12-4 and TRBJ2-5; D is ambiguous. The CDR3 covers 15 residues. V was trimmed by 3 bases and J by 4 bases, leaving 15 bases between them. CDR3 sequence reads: CASSFGELKGETQYF. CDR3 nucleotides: TGTGCCAGCAGTTTTGGGGAACTAAAGGGAGAGACCCAGTACTTC.

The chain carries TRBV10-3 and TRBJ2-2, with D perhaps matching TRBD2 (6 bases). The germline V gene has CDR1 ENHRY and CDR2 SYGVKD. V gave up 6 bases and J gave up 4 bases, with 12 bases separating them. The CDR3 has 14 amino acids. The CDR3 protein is CAIRGGVSTGELFF. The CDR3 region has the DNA TGTGCCATCAGAGGAGGGGTTAGCACCGGGGAGCTGTTTTTT.

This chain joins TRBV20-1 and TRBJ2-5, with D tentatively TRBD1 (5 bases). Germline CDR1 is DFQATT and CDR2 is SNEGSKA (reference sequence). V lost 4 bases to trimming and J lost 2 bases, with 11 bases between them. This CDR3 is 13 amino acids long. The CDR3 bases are TGCAGTGCTACGTCAGGGAATCAAGAGACCCAGTACTTC. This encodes CSATSGNQETQYF.

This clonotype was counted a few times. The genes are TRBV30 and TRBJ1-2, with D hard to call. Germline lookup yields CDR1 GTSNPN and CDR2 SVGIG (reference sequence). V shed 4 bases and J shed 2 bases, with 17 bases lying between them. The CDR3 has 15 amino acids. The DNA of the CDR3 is TGTGCCTGGACCCTCGGGAACGGCGGAAACTATGGCTACACCTTC. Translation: CAWTLGNGGNYGYTF.

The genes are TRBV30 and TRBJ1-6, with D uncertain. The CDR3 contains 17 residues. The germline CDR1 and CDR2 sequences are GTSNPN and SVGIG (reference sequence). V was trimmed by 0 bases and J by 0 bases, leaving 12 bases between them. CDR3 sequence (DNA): TGTGCCTGGAGTGTAAGGGTGGCAAGCTCCTATAATTCACCCCTCCACTTT. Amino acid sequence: CAWSVRVASSYNSPLHF. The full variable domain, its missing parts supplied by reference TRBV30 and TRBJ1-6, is SQTIHQWPATLVQPVGSPLSLECTVEGTSNPNLYWYRQAAGRGLQLLFYSVGIGQISSEVPQNLSASRPQDRQFILSSKKLLLSDSGFYLCAWSVRVASSYNSPLHFGNGTRLTVT.

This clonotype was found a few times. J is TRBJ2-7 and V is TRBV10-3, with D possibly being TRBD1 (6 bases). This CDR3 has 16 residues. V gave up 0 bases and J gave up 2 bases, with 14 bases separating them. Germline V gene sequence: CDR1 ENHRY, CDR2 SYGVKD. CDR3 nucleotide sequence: TGTGCCATCAGTGAGTCTCCGGGCAGGGGCGCCTACGAGCAGTACTTC. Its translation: CAISESPGRGAYEQYF.

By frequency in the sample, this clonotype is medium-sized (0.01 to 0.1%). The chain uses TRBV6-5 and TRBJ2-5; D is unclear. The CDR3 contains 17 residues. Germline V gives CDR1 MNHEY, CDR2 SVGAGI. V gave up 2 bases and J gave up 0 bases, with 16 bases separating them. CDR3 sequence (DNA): TGTGCCAGCAGTTACGATTCTCTCCCTTCGTACCAAGAGACCCAGTACTTC. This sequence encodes CASSYDSLPSYQETQYF.

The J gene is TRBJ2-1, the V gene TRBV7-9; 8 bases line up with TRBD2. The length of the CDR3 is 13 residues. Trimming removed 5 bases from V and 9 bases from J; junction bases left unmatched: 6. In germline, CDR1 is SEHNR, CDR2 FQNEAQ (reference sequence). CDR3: CASSLGGASEQFF. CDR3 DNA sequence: TGTGCCAGCAGCCTCGGGGGGGCCAGTGAGCAGTTCTTC.

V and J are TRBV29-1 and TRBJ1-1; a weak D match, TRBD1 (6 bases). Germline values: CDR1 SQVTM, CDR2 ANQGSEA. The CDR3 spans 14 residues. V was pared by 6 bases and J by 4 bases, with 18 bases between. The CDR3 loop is CSVVSRGLSTEAFF. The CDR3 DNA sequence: TGCAGCGTCGTCTCCAGGGGCCTAAGCACTGAAGCTTTCTTT.

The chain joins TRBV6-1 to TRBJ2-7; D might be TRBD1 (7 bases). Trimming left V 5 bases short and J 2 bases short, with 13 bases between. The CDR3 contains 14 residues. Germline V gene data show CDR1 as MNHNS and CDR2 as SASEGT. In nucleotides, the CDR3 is TGTGCCAGCAGTCAGCAGGGGGGTCCCTACGAGCAGTACTTC. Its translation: CASSQQGGPYEQYF.

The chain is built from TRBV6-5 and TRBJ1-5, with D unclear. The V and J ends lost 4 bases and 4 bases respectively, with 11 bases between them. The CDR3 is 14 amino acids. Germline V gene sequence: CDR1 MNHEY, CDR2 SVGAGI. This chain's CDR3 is CASSFWQQNQPQHF. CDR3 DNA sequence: TGTGCCAGCAGTTTTTGGCAGCAAAATCAGCCCCAGCATTTT.